This TCR beta chain came from a study of T cell repertoires in cytomegalovirus infection (dated by TCRdb to about 2019). Context from the whole study: The peptide stimulations were aimed at well-studied HLA-B-restricted epitopes as well as recently identified HLA-C-restricted CMV epitopes, whose presentation resists viral immunomodulation. Donor HLA type was relevant to the analysis, as public TCR beta signatures indicated carriage of CMV infection together with the matching HLA type.

Sequencer: Illumina HiSeq 1500. The public reads were run again by TCRdb, first through fastp at Q25 and then through MiXCR, and only productive beta chains were kept. Every distinct CDR3 protein forms one entry, paired with its most common genes and DNA. The sample contains approximately 730,000 distinct CDR3 sequences, about 30% of them found a single time. The ten top clones hold about 20% of the sample. Here is what the overall study found, with its caveats: In the ex vivo response, HLA-C-restricted CMV-specific TCR beta clonotypes were dominant, and in two of eight donors the single most frequent clonotype came from this HLA-C-restricted group. Cumulative frequency of public TCR beta family members discriminated carriers of CMV infection plus the relevant HLA type in this cohort and an independent roughly 350-donor cohort.

From a lookup of the germline V gene (reference sequence), CDR1 and CDR2 are LNHDA and SQIVND. V sheds 4 bases and J sheds 6 bases, leaving 10 bases between their ends. The CDR3 runs 13 amino acids, cysteine and phenylalanine included. Just the 39-base CDR3 DNA is kept, in frame starting at base 1. About this clonotype: It has no known antigen specificity. No much larger clone exists at a distance of one base, and base qualities are not known.

The sample's treatment or condition, from its label and the paper: in vitro stimulation with specific CMV peptide epitopes to enrich CMV-specific T cells. In this chain, TRBV19 is recombined with TRBJ2-1; the D segment cannot be called with confidence. This receptor was taken from a human donor in good health (CMV status not recorded). Some clones in this sample may be carry-over from other donors' samples. The starting material was cultured PBMCs, obtained from culture after CMV antigen stimulation. The sequence in DNA is TGTGCCAGTAGTACCATTCCCTCCAATGAGCAGTTCTTC. This encodes CASSTIPSNEQFF. Here the CDR3 is joined to the reference TRBV19 and TRBJ2-1 genes, and the full variable domain is: DGGITQSPKYLFRKEGQNVTLSCEQNLNHDAMYWYRQDPGQGLRLIYYSQIVNDFQKGDIAEGYSVSREKKESFPLTVTSAQKNPTAFYLCASSTIPSNEQFFGPGTRLTVL.